This T cell receptor beta chain was identified during a study of T cell repertoires in cytomegalovirus infection. About the study: Signatures in public TCR beta sequences pointed to both CMV infection and matching HLA type. Whole-study results and caveats: Clonotype analysis showed dominance of the ex vivo response by HLA-C-restricted CMV-specific TCR beta clonotypes. Accumulated public TCR beta family frequency recognized individuals carrying CMV together with the relevant HLA.

TCRdb processed the reads anew with MiXCR; each CDR3 protein has one entry. Of approximately 730,000 distinct CDR3 sequences in the sample, about 28% were seen once. This clonotype was detected ten times or more. No antigen is known for it. The input for sequencing was cultured CD8+ T cells from PBMCs, taken from culture after CMV antigen stimulation. This sequence originates from a human donor in good health (CMV status not recorded). Some clones in this sample may be carry-over from other donors' samples.

In DNA, the CDR3 is TGTGCCAGCAGCTTCACTAGCGGGGGCACAGATACGCAGTATTTT. Protein sequence: CASSFTSGGTDTQYF. V and J are TRBV7-2 and TRBJ2-3; TRBD2 agrees at 10 bases. J lost 1 base, V lost 3 bases, and 1 base had no gene match. The CDR3 has 15 amino acids. Germline V lookup: CDR1 SGHTA, CDR2 FQGNSA. The full variable domain, with the rest looked up from reference TRBV7-2 and TRBJ2-3, is GAGVSQSPSNKVTEKGKDVELRCDPISGHTALYWYRQSLGQGLEFLIYFQGNSAPDKSGLPSDRFSAERTGGSVSTLTIQRTQQEDSAVYLCASSFTSGGTDTQYFGPGTRLTVL.